This T cell receptor beta chain originates from a study of blood T cell repertoires in COVID-19. On the study more broadly: In each case, the material was cDNA or gDNA derived from T cells, B-cell-depleted T cells, or PBMCs.

With V trimmed by 5 bases and J by 8 bases, 9 bases remained unmatched. This CDR3 is 16 amino acids long. Germline V gives CDR1 SGHVS, CDR2 FQNEAQ. Seattle cases were enrolled at active infection and followed longitudinally. In the original analysis: Amplified reference gene primers provided the basis for estimating nucleated cell counts. Profiled with immunoSEQ multiplex PCR; TCRdb holds only in-frame clones, not every one. The DNA was the basis for D and trimming; V, J and clone size are from that table. Seen here are approximately 270,000 clones, about 91% observed once, and the top ten hold roughly 6%.

Material for sequencing was peripheral blood. The clonotype comes from a woman in her twenties or thirties with COVID-19, enrolled during active disease. J is TRBJ1-4 and V is TRBV7-8; TRBD1 aligns across 12 bases. CDR3 loop: CASSRGTGGVKEKLFF. Written as DNA, the CDR3 is TGTGCCAGCAGCCGGGGGACAGGGGGCGTAAAGGAAAAACTGTTTTTT.